A selection of T cell receptor beta chains follows, all from one sample in a study of molecular identifiers for immune sequencing clone quantification. TCRdb re-analysed the PCR reads in MiXCR, keeping a single row per CDR3 protein. The table has 550,000 to 750,000 distinct CDR3 sequences, about 20% seen once. Sequencing was carried out using naive CD8+ T cells from blood, with Jurkat cell RNA spiked in. Receptors were obtained from a human donor in good health. Some libraries in this study had Jurkat cell RNA spiked in. CDR3s include the opening cysteine and the closing phenylalanine or tryptophan. D genes are given only for firm matches. Some rows mark clone size as missing; the rest say once, few, many or name a class of expanded clone.

many	TRBV19	15	TRBJ1-6	NA	TGTGCCAGTACGGAAACGAGCTCCTATAATTCACCCCTCCACTTT	CASTETSSYNSPLHF
NA	TRBV30	19	TRBJ1-3	TRBD1	TGTGCCTGGAGTGTATGGACAGGGCTTACAGGGTACTCTGGAAACACCATATATTTT	CAWSVWTGLTGYSGNTIYF
many	TRBV6-1	15	TRBJ1-5	NA	TGTGCCAGCATCCCCCCGGGGGGCAGCAATCAGCCCCAGCATTTT	CASIPPGGSNQPQHF
NA	TRBV19	15	TRBJ1-5	TRBD1	TGTGCCAGTAGCCCCCAGGGACAGGGGAGTCAGCCCCAGCATTTT	CASSPQGQGSQPQHF
many	TRBV7-8	16	TRBJ2-7	NA	TGTGCCAGCAGCCTCAGCCGGGACAAGCCCGTTTACGAGCAGTACTTC	CASSLSRDKPVYEQYF
few	TRBV30	20	TRBJ2-1	TRBD2	TGTGCCTGGAGTGGGGTAACGGGTAGCGGGGGAGTTATAATCTACAATGAGCAGTTCTTC	CAWSGVTGSGGVIIYNEQFF
NA	TRBV27	14	TRBJ2-7	NA	TGTGCCAGCAGTCAGACTGGGGTCTCCTACGAGCAGTACTTC	CASSQTGVSYEQYF
NA	TRBV5-1	14	TRBJ1-2	NA	TGCGCCAGCAGCTCAGACGGAACTAACTATGGCTACACCTTC	CASSSDGTNYGYTF
few	TRBV12-3/TRBV12-4	14	TRBJ2-7	TRBD2	TGTGCCAGCAGCCTTTTCGACGGGACTAGCGAGCAGTACTTC	CASSLFDGTSEQYF
few	TRBV20-1	13	TRBJ2-7	TRBD1	TGCAGCGTTCCGGGACAGGTCTCCTACGAGCAGTACTTC	CSVPGQVSYEQYF
many	TRBV7-9	16	TRBJ2-5	NA	TGTGCCAGCAGCCCCCGAACGTGGGAAACCCAAGAGACCCAGTACTTC	CASSPRTWETQETQYF
many	TRBV13	11	TRBJ1-2	NA	TGTGCCAGCGCAGCTAACTATGGCTACACCTTC	CASAANYGYTF
many	TRBV5-1	13	TRBJ2-5	NA	TGCGCCAGCAGCTTGGAAGGGTTTGAGACCCAGTACTTC	CASSLEGFETQYF
NA	TRBV29-1	14	TRBJ1-2	TRBD1	TGCAGCGTCCTACCGGGACAGATAACTTATGGCTACACCTTC	CSVLPGQITYGYTF
NA	TRBV9	14	TRBJ1-5	NA	TGTGCCAGCAGCACTTGGAATAGCAATCAGCCCCAGCATTTT	CASSTWNSNQPQHF
many	TRBV11-3	16	TRBJ2-1	TRBD2	TGTGCCAGCAGTGAAACTAGCGGGAGGGGCGGCAATGAGCAGTTCTTC	CASSETSGRGGNEQFF
NA	TRBV7-9	14	TRBJ2-7	NA	TGTGCCAGCAGCCCACCAGACAAACACTACGAGCAGTACTTC	CASSPPDKHYEQYF
many	TRBV20-1	15	TRBJ1-6	TRBD1	TGCAGTGCTAGAGATCGGGGACAGGGCGGGTCACCCCTCCACTTT	CSARDRGQGGSPLHF
few	TRBV12-3/TRBV12-4	14	TRBJ1-4	NA	TGTGCCAGCAGAGCCCCGGGGAACAATGAAAAACTGTTTTTT	CASRAPGNNEKLFF
many	TRBV5-1	19	TRBJ1-1	TRBD1	TGCGCCAGCAGGTCCGCAGGGGGCGATTATCCGGTCATGAACACTGAAGCTTTCTTT	CASRSAGGDYPVMNTEAFF
few	TRBV29-1	13	TRBJ2-1	TRBD1	TGCAGCGCTGACAGGGTCTCGTACAATGAGCAGTTCTTC	CSADRVSYNEQFF
many	TRBV7-6	13	TRBJ1-4	NA	TGTGCCAGCAGTCAAGACCTAAATGAAAAACTGTTTTTT	CASSQDLNEKLFF
NA	TRBV2	15	TRBJ1-5	TRBD1	TGTGCCAGCACTACGGACAGGGGAAGTAATCAGCCCCAGCATTTT	CASTTDRGSNQPQHF
NA	TRBV11-1	16	TRBJ2-7	NA	TGTGCCAGCAGCTTAGCAGGGGGTGGAGTCGCCTACGAGCAGTACTTC	CASSLAGGGVAYEQYF
NA	TRBV27	14	TRBJ2-2	NA	TGTGCCAGCAGCACGTTCGCGAACACCGGGGAGCTGTTTTTT	CASSTFANTGELFF
once	TRBV12-3/TRBV12-4	16	TRBJ2-3	TRBD2	TGTGCCAGCAGGACTATTAGCGGGGGGCCGGGAGATACGCAGTATTTT	CASRTISGGPGDTQYF
many	TRBV5-6	14	TRBJ1-5	NA	TGTGCCAGCAGCTACAGGGAGGGGAATCAGCCCCAGCATTTT	CASSYREGNQPQHF
many	TRBV12-3/TRBV12-4	15	TRBJ2-3	NA	TGTGCCAGCAGTTTCAGGGGTTCCGGCACAGATACGCAGTATTTT	CASSFRGSGTDTQYF
few	TRBV20-1	15	TRBJ2-7	TRBD1	TGCAGTGCTATCTCCAGGGGGCAAGGCCGGTACGAGCAGTACTTC	CSAISRGQGRYEQYF